What follows describes a single TCR beta chain. The germline V gene has CDR1 GTSNPN and CDR2 SVGIG (reference sequence). V gave up 3 bases and J gave up 6 bases; unmatched junction bases: 10. The CDR3 runs to 15 residues. Those enrolled, adults aged about 18 to 89 years, came from 25 or so US areas. Libraries were prepared by immunoSEQ multiplex PCR; TCRdb keeps only in-frame clonotypes and omits some of them. The table has about 350,000 clones, more than 75% seen once. This entry is derived from a study of blood T cell repertoires in COVID-19. Study-wide background: Acute and convalescent COVID-19 samples came from the United States, Italy and Spain. Sources were T cells, B-cell-depleted T cells, or PBMCs; the material itself was cDNA or gDNA.

The rearrangement links TRBV30 to TRBJ2-3, with 9 bases matching TRBD1. Sequencing was done on a sample of PBMCs or T cells enriched from blood (not recorded which). The sequence came from a woman aged 25 to 45 who had recovered from COVID-19. CDR3 nucleotide sequence: TGTGCCTGGAGGACCCCGGGACAGGGAGGGGATACGCAGTATTTT. Amino acid sequence: CAWRTPGQGGDTQYF.